These 26 T cell receptor beta chains were sequenced from one sample in a study of T-cell reconstitution after alpha-beta-depleted transplantation in children. The TCRbeta library incorporated unique molecular identifiers. TCRdb reprocessed the PCR reads with MiXCR, giving one entry per CDR3 protein. The sample has 490,000 or so distinct CDR3 sequences; about an eighth are singletons. Source: PBMCs from the stem cell graft donor, taken from the stem cell graft. These receptors were obtained from a human donor who donated a stem cell graft to a child with combined immunodeficiency.

This clonotype came up a few times. The chain links TRBV15 to TRBJ2-7; TRBD2 aligns across 10 bases. With 4 bases clipped from V and 0 bases from J, the junction kept 3 bases outside the gene matches. The CDR3 is 15 amino acids. CDR1 is LNHNV, CDR2 YYDKDF, per germline (reference sequence). CDR3 nucleotide sequence: TGTGCCACCAGCATACCTAGCGGGAGCTCCTACGAGCAGTACTTC. Protein product: CATSIPSGSSYEQYF.

This clonotype has a count of ten or more. The V gene is TRBV24-1, the J gene TRBJ2-3, with 8 bases matching TRBD2. In germline, CDR1 is KGHDR, CDR2 SFDVKD. V gave up 5 bases and J gave up 4 bases; unmatched junction bases: 7. CDR3 length: 15 residues. CDR3 nucleotide sequence: TGTGCCACCAGTGTAAGCGGGAGAGGACCAGATACGCAGTATTTT. Translated, it gives CATSVSGRGPDTQYF.

This clonotype appeared once. The chain uses TRBV11-3 and TRBJ2-5, with a weak D call TRBD1 (6 bases). Trimming shortened V by 6 bases and J by 4 bases, and 15 bases separated the two germline ends. The CDR3 length is 14 residues. Looked up from germline, CDR1 is SGHNT and CDR2 is YENEEA. CDR3 coding DNA: TGTGCCAGCAGTACTCGACAGGCCGGAGAGACCCAGTACTTC. Protein: CASSTRQAGETQYF.

The chain couples TRBV20-1 to TRBJ2-7; weak D call: TRBD1 (5 bases). From germline, CDR1 is DFQATT and CDR2 SNEGSKA (reference sequence). The CDR3 has 14 residues. V was pared by 6 bases and J by 5 bases, with 20 bases between. CDR3 loop: CSAEGRAVNHEQYF. In DNA form, the CDR3 reads TGCAGTGCCGAAGGCAGGGCGGTCAACCACGAGCAGTACTTC.

J is TRBJ2-3 and V is TRBV12-3 or TRBV12-4; 9 bases match TRBD2. The J segment lost 0 bases and the V segment lost 5 bases, leaving 6 bases of the junction unmatched. This CDR3 region has 16 residues. The CDR3 reads CASSPGTSTSTDTQYF. CDR3 nucleotide sequence: TGTGCCAGCAGTCCCGGGACTAGCACTAGCACAGATACGCAGTATTTT.

CDR3: CAISGGTGRLYEQYF. The CDR3 DNA sequence: TGTGCCATCAGTGGCGGGACGGGACGCCTATACGAGCAGTACTTC. The V call is TRBV10-3, the J call TRBJ2-7, with D maybe TRBD2 (6 bases). CDR3 length equals 15 residues. The V and J ends lost 4 bases and 4 bases respectively, with 17 bases between them. Germline assignment: CDR1 ENHRY and CDR2 SYGVKD.

V gene TRBV5-1 combines with J gene TRBJ1-6, with D tentatively TRBD1 (5 bases). V was cut by 5 bases and J by 7 bases, with 10 bases left in between. Germline loops: CDR1 SGHRS, CDR2 YFSETQ. The CDR3 has 13 amino acids. CDR3 protein: CASRSGTNSPLHF. Here the CDR3 DNA reads TGCGCCAGCAGGTCAGGGACGAATTCACCCCTCCACTTT. Combining the CDR3 with reference TRBV5-1 and TRBJ1-6 gives the whole variable domain KAGVTQTPRYLIKTRGQQVTLSCSPISGHRSVSWYQQTPGQGLQFLFEYFSETQRNKGNFPGRFSGRQFSNSRSEMNVSTLELGDSALYLCASRSGTNSPLHFGNGTRLTVT.

The chain has TRBV5-6 and TRBJ2-2; TRBD2 is a possible D gene (6 bases). CDR1 and CDR2 from the germline V gene are SGHDT and YYEEEE. Trimming shortened V by 4 bases and J by 5 bases, and 12 bases separated the two germline ends. This CDR3 has 14 amino acids. The CDR3 sequence: CASSAGTETGELFF. CDR3 coding DNA: TGTGCCAGCAGCGCCGGGACTGAGACCGGGGAGCTGTTTTTT.

The gene calls are TRBV5-1 and TRBJ2-1; tentatively, D is TRBD1 or TRBD2 (5 bases each). The CDR3 is 16 amino acids. Between the trimmed V and J ends, which lost 0 bases and 7 bases, there was a span of 17 bases. Germline V gene lookup returns CDR1 SGHRS and CDR2 YFSETQ. The CDR3 loop reads CASSLVYRRVSNEQFF. CDR3 bases: TGCGCCAGCAGCTTGGTGTACAGGCGGGTTTCGAATGAGCAGTTCTTC.

V gene TRBV12-3 or TRBV12-4 combines with J gene TRBJ2-2; no clear D. The CDR3 spans 11 residues. V lost 6 bases, J lost 7 bases, and 6 bases lay in between. CDR3 residues: CASRGFGELFF. As DNA, the CDR3 is TGTGCCAGCAGGGGGTTCGGGGAGCTGTTTTTT.

This clonotype was found a few times. This chain connects TRBV2 to TRBJ1-1, with 8 positions matching TRBD1. The germline gives CDR1 SNHLY, CDR2 FYNNEI. This CDR3 contains 16 residues. V lost 2 bases and J lost 0; bases outside the gene matches: 5. The CDR3 DNA follows: TGTGCCAGCAGTGAACAGGGGGCAGCGTTGAACACTGAAGCTTTCTTT. Its protein product is CASSEQGAALNTEAFF.

This clonotype was counted a few times. The V and J genes are TRBV12-3 or TRBV12-4 and TRBJ1-5; D not certain. V was cut by 3 bases and J by 2 bases, with 11 bases left in between. The CDR3 has 15 amino acids. CDR3 coding DNA: TGTGCCAGCAGTTTCGTTGGTTCGCGCAATCAGCCCCAGCATTTT. The encoded protein is CASSFVGSRNQPQHF.

There are many counts of this clonotype. The genes are TRBV5-1 and TRBJ1-2, with 8 bases matching TRBD1. The CDR3 extends over 14 amino acids. Looked up from germline, CDR1 is SGHRS and CDR2 is YFSETQ. V gave up 4 bases and J gave up 6 bases; unmatched junction bases: 8. This CDR3 reads CASSIRPGQDGYTF. In DNA form, the CDR3 reads TGCGCCAGCAGCATCAGACCGGGACAGGATGGCTACACCTTC.

The chain is built from TRBV2 and TRBJ1-5; 8 bases fit TRBD1. The germline gives CDR1 SNHLY, CDR2 FYNNEI. Losses at the gene ends were 6 bases for V and 8 bases for J; bases not matched to a gene: 12. The length of the CDR3 is 15 residues. The CDR3 protein is CASRWGQAGGEPQHF. The CDR3 DNA reads as TGTGCCAGCAGGTGGGGACAGGCCGGAGGGGAGCCCCAGCATTTT.

The rearrangement links TRBV30 to TRBJ1-6; no clear D gene. The CDR3 sequence is 13 residues long. The V end was cut by 2 bases, the J end by 10 bases, with 12 bases between. Looked up from germline, CDR1 is GTSNPN and CDR2 is SVGIG (reference sequence). Here the CDR3 reads CAWSPSQSSPLHF. CDR3 sequence (DNA): TGTGCCTGGAGTCCATCCCAGAGCTCACCCCTCCACTTT.

On this clonotype: A much larger clonotype is one base distant, so this may be a read error. The chain is built from TRBV3-1 and TRBJ2-1; 10 positions agree with TRBD2. Per the germline V gene, CDR1 is LGHDT and CDR2 is YNNKEL (reference sequence). This CDR3 is built from 17 residues. CDR3 sequence reads: CATSQGQAGGSYNEQFF. CDR3 DNA: TGTGCCACCAGCCAAGGGCAAGCGGGAGGGTCCTACAATGAGCAGTTCTTC.

The V gene is TRBV10-3, the J gene TRBJ2-1; TRBD2 matches 8 bases. The trim removed 8 bases at V and 7 bases at J, leaving 10 bases unmatched. The CDR3 runs 14 residues. Germline V lookup: CDR1 ENHRY, CDR2 SYGVKD. The CDR3 sequence: CAISSSGSDNEQFF. The CDR3 nucleotides read TGTGCCATCTCTTCAAGCGGGAGTGATAATGAGCAGTTCTTC.

The V call is TRBV5-6, the J call TRBJ2-1; D possibly corresponds to TRBD2 (5 bases). The CDR3 consists of 17 residues. V lost 0 bases, J lost 8 bases, and 21 bases lay in between. Germline V lookup: CDR1 SGHDT, CDR2 YYEEEE. The CDR3 sequence: CASSLAGGTVTFHEQFF. As DNA, the CDR3 is TGTGCCAGCAGCTTGGCCGGAGGAACAGTCACATTCCATGAGCAGTTCTTC.

V usage is TRBV7-8 and J usage is TRBJ2-6; TRBD1 matches 11 bases. The CDR3 consists of 18 residues. V lost 6 bases, J lost 1 base, and 8 bases stayed unmatched. CDR1 is SGHVS and CDR2 is FQNEAQ in the germline V gene. This CDR3 is CASRLQGQGVSGANVLTF. The CDR3 nucleotides read TGTGCCAGCAGGTTGCAGGGACAGGGGGTATCTGGGGCCAACGTCCTGACTTTC.

This clonotype has just a few counts. This chain connects TRBV28 to TRBJ2-5; D may be TRBD1 or TRBD2 (5 bases each). The V end lost 3 bases, the J end lost 7 bases, and 27 bases lay between the germline ends. Germline-derived CDR1 and CDR2 are MDHEN and SYDVKM. The CDR3 contains 18 residues. CDR3: CASSLKEEEGGNRGTQYF. CDR3 DNA: TGTGCCAGCAGTTTGAAGGAGGAGGAAGGAGGAAATAGGGGGACCCAGTACTTC.

The table lists this clonotype with a few counts. The gene calls are TRBV5-1 and TRBJ2-1, with 14 bases that match TRBD2. The junction had 4 bases not matched to a gene; V was cut back by 4 bases and J by 1 base. The CDR3 is made up of 17 amino acids. Germline lookup yields CDR1 SGHRS and CDR2 YFSETQ. The CDR3 is CASSPTSGRVSYNEQFF. The CDR3 DNA is TGCGCCAGCAGCCCGACTAGCGGGAGGGTATCCTACAATGAGCAGTTCTTC.

This clonotype was detected a few times. The chain joins TRBV20-1 to TRBJ2-2; D might be TRBD2 (7 bases). Trimming left V 2 bases short and J 3 bases short, with 10 bases between. The CDR3 has 14 residues. CDR1 and CDR2 (germline): DFQATT, SNEGSKA (reference sequence). The CDR3 DNA sequence: TGCAGTGCTAGACCCGGGGGGCACACCGGGGAGCTGTTTTTT. As protein: CSARPGGHTGELFF.

The chain employs TRBV4-3 and TRBJ2-5, with D perhaps TRBD2 (6 bases). CDR3 size: 16 residues. Trimming shortened V by 4 bases and J by 5 bases, and 20 bases separated the two germline ends. Germline CDR1 and CDR2: LGHNA and YSLEER. The CDR3 region is CASSLSPRRAGETQYF. DNA of the CDR3: TGCGCCAGCAGCCTTTCCCCAAGGAGGGCCGGGGAGACCCAGTACTTC.

The rearrangement joins TRBV7-8 to TRBJ2-5; 8 nucleotides align to TRBD1. The CDR3 extends over 15 amino acids. Germline lookup yields CDR1 SGHVS and CDR2 FQNEAQ. The trim removed 1 base at V and 1 base at J, leaving 2 bases unmatched. The CDR3 reads CASSLDGTGQETQYF. Written as DNA, the CDR3 is TGTGCCAGCAGCTTAGACGGGACAGGCCAAGAGACCCAGTACTTC. The complete variable domain, with remaining parts taken from reference TRBV7-8 and TRBJ2-5, reads GAGVSQSPRYKVAKRGQDVALRCDPISGHVSLFWYQQALGQGPEFLTYFQNEAQLDKSGLPSDRFFAERPEGSVSTLKIQRTQQEDSAVYLCASSLDGTGQETQYFGPGTRLLVL.

The rearrangement joins TRBV18 to TRBJ2-1, with TRBD1 matching over 9 bases. Germline assignment: CDR1 KGHSH and CDR2 LQKENI. The CDR3 has 15 amino acids. J was trimmed by 9 bases and V by 0 bases; bases with no gene match: 6. Here the CDR3 DNA reads TGTGCCAGCTCACCACCAGGGACAGGGTGGATTGAGCAGTTCTTC. It yields the protein CASSPPGTGWIEQFF.

This clonotype was found many times. The chain links TRBV7-3 to TRBJ1-6, with D unresolved. Trimming removed 0 bases from V and 14 bases from J, with 11 bases in between. This CDR3 spans 13 amino acids. From germline, CDR1 is SGHTA and CDR2 FQGTGA. The CDR3 spells CASSLTPNGALHF. CDR3 in DNA: TGTGCCAGCAGCTTAACACCGAATGGGGCCCTCCACTTT.